This T cell receptor beta chain emerged from a study of T cells after yellow fever vaccination. Findings and caveats of the study: Subsequent booster samples again held most clones from primary vaccination (around 96% CD4, approximately 85% CD8).

This clonotype occurred a few times. What it recognizes is unknown. Germline V CDR1 and CDR2: DFQATT, SNEGSKA (reference sequence). The length of the CDR3 is 16 residues. V was cut by 6 bases and J by 5 bases, with 26 bases left in between. TCRdb itself ran the 5' RACE reads through MiXCR, one entry per CDR3 protein. In the table there are approximately 340,000 distinct CDR3 sequences, 8.5% to 10% of which are singletons. The chain recombines TRBV20-1 with TRBJ2-7; possible D gene TRBD2, 7 bases. The sample was PBMCs, taken on the day of the first yellow fever vaccination. The clonotype comes from a man aged 18-30 years who received the YFV17D yellow fever vaccine. CDR3 coding DNA: TGCAGTGCCACCCGGGTTTGGGGGGGCGGAAGCGACGAGCAGTACTTC. Protein sequence: CSATRVWGGGSDEQYF.